One sample yielded the 11 T cell receptor beta chains listed below, sequenced in a study of cytomegalovirus exposure and HLA in healthy donors. PCR primers comprised 60 Vbeta and 13 Jbeta primers. Some clones are missing from TCRdb's copy, which holds only in-frame ones; the method was immunoSEQ multiplex PCR. The sample has 95,000 to 100,000 clones; about 80% are singletons. The sequenced sample was PBMCs. The source is a man aged 35-49 years in good health and CMV-seronegative.

This clone was observed a single time. CDR3 sequence reads: CASSQEAADYGYTF. In nucleotides, the CDR3 is TGTGCCAGCAGTCAGGAGGCTGCGGACTATGGCTACACCTTC. V is TRBV6-4 and J is TRBJ1-2; no reliable D call. Germline V gene sequence: CDR1 MRHNA, CDR2 SNTAGT. Trimming pared 5 bases from V and 3 bases from J, leaving 13 bases between. This CDR3 region has 14 residues.

The CDR3, as DNA: TGTGCCAGCTCACCACCGGGACTAGCGGGGGGGCCAGGTGAGCAGTTCTTC. Amino acids: CASSPPGLAGGPGEQFF. The rearrangement links TRBV18 to TRBJ2-1; 16 bases align to TRBD2. The CDR3 covers 17 residues. Germline V gives CDR1 KGHSH, CDR2 LQKENI. V lost 0 bases and J lost 9; bases outside the gene matches: 5. The full variable domain, rest sourced from reference TRBV18 and TRBJ2-1, is NAGVMQNPRHLVRRRGQEARLRCSPMKGHSHVYWYRQLPEEGLKFMVYLQKENIIDESGMPKERFSAEFPKEGPSILRIQQVVRGDSAAYFCASSPPGLAGGPGEQFFGPGTRLTVL.

The chain recombines TRBV27 with TRBJ2-3; D gene ambiguous. Germline CDR1 MNHEY, CDR2 SMNVEV (reference sequence). This CDR3 comprises 16 residues. V was shortened by 0 bases and J by 0 bases, with 10 bases between the two germline ends. The CDR3 region has the DNA TGTGCCAGCAGTTTATCGGGCCTCATAAGCACAGATACGCAGTATTTT. Translated, it gives CASSLSGLISTDTQYF.

V usage is TRBV9 and J usage is TRBJ2-2, with 13 positions matching TRBD2. Germline V gene lookup returns CDR1 SGDLS and CDR2 YYNGEE. There are 16 residues in the CDR3. Trimming took 4 bases from V and 5 from J; bases not matched to a gene: 5. CDR3 region: CASSPLAGGGTGELFF. In DNA, the CDR3 is TGTGCCAGCAGCCCACTAGCGGGAGGGGGTACCGGGGAGCTGTTTTTT.

The chain combines TRBV4-3 with TRBJ1-1, with TRBD1 as a possible D gene (5 bases). The V gene's germline CDR1 is LGHNA and CDR2 YSLEER. The CDR3 extends over 14 amino acids. The V end lost 4 bases, the J end lost 3 bases, and 12 bases lay between the germline ends. CDR3 protein: CASSRRQLDTEAFF. CDR3 in DNA: TGCGCCAGCAGCCGCAGACAGTTGGACACTGAAGCTTTCTTT.

For the CDR3, the DNA is TGTGCCAGCAGTCACCCGGGGGATACGCAGTATTTT. It yields the protein CASSHPGDTQYF. The chain is built from TRBV11-2 and TRBJ2-3, with a tentative D call TRBD2 (5 bases). The germline V and J ends were trimmed by 6 bases and 6 bases, with 10 bases remaining between them. Germline CDR1 reads SGHAT; CDR2 reads FQNNGV. The CDR3 extends over 12 amino acids.

The gene calls are TRBV2 and TRBJ2-3; D perhaps matches TRBD1 (5 bases). Trimming took off 6 bases at V and 0 bases at J, with 10 bases between the two ends. Germline values: CDR1 SNHLY, CDR2 FYNNEI. The CDR3 extends over 14 amino acids. CDR3 DNA: TGTGCCAGCAGCGGTCAGGGAAGCACAGATACGCAGTATTTT. This codes for CASSGQGSTDTQYF.

This chain joins TRBV9 and TRBJ2-7; possible D gene TRBD2, 6 bases. Trimming pared 4 bases from V and 6 bases from J, leaving 8 bases between. Germline lookup yields CDR1 SGDLS and CDR2 YYNGEE. CDR3 length: 11 residues. The DNA of the CDR3 is TGTGCCAGCAGCCGACTAGGCGAGCAGTACTTC. It translates to CASSRLGEQYF.

This clone was seen once. The chain carries TRBV7-8 and TRBJ2-4, with D possibly TRBD1 on 5 matching bases. The CDR3 covers 15 residues. Trimming left V 4 bases short and J 5 bases short, with 15 bases between. The germline gives CDR1 SGHVS, CDR2 FQNEAQ. The CDR3 region has the DNA TGTGCCAGCAGCTCACGGCGTATGGGGCAAAACATTCAGTACTTC. This encodes CASSSRRMGQNIQYF.

This chain uses TRBV7-9 with TRBJ2-1, with TRBD2 identical over 7 bases. The CDR3 runs 14 residues. J gave up 2 bases and V 5 bases, and 3 bases lay outside the gene matches. In germline, CDR1 is SEHNR, CDR2 FQNEAQ (reference sequence). In DNA form, the CDR3 reads TGTGCCAGCAGCCTGGGGGGGACCTACAATGAGCAGTTCTTC. The encoded protein is CASSLGGTYNEQFF.

The table lists this clone with a count of one. The junction departs from germline at one end; a sequencing error may be responsible. The genes are TRBV6-5 and TRBJ1-2; 9 bases fit TRBD1. Germline loops: CDR1 MNHEY, CDR2 SVGAGI. CDR3 size: 15 residues. The CDR3 coding sequence is TGTACCAGCAGACCGGACAGGGGCTTACTGGGTGGCTACACCTTC. Translating it yields CTSRPDRGLLGGYTF.